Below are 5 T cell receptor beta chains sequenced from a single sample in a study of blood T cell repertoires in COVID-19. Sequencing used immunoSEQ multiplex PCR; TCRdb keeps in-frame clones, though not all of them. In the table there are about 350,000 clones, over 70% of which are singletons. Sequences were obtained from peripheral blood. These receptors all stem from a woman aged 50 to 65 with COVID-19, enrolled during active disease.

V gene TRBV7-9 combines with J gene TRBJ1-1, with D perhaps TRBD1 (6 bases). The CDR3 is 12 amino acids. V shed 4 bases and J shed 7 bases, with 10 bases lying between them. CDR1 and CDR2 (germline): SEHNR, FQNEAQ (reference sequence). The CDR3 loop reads CASSYGQNEAFF. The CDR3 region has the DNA TGTGCCAGCAGCTACGGACAGAATGAAGCTTTCTTT.

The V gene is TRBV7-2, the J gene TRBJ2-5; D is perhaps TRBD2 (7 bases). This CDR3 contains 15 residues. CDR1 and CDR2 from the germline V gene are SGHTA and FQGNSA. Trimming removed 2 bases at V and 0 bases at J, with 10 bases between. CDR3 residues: CASSLRGRDQETQYF. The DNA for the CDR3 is TGTGCCAGCAGCTTAAGGGGGAGGGACCAAGAGACCCAGTACTTC.

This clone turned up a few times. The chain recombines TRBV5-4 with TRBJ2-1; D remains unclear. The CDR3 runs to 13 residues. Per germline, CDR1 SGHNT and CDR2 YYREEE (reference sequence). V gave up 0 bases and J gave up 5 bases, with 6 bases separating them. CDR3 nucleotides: TGTGCCAGCAGCTTGGGTGGAGACAATGAGCAGTTCTTC. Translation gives CASSLGGDNEQFF.

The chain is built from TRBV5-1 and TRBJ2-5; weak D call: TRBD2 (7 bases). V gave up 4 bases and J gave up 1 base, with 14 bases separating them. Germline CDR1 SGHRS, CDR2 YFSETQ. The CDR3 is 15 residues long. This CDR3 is CASSGGARAQETQYF. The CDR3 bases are TGCGCCAGCAGCGGGGGGGCTAGAGCCCAAGAGACCCAGTACTTC.

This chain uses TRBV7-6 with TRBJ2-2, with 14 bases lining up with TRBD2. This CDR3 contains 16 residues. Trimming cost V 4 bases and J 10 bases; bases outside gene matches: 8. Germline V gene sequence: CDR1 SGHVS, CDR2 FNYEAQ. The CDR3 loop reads CASSYRLAGGPKELFF. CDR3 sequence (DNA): TGTGCCAGCAGCTATCGACTAGCGGGAGGGCCTAAGGAGCTGTTTTTT.